A single sample is the source of the 21 T cell receptor beta chains below, sequenced in a study of T cell responses to AZD1222 COVID-19 vaccine. Sequencing was performed with immunoSEQ multiplex PCR; in TCRdb, only in-frame clones are kept and a portion is missing. The sample holds about 140,000 clones, about 93% seen once. Sequencing used peripheral blood, obtained on day 0 of AZD1222 vaccination. Every receptor here comes from an adult in good health.

The rearrangement joins TRBV5-1 to TRBJ1-3, with D unresolved. V gave up 6 bases and J gave up 2 bases, with 9 bases separating them. The CDR3 is 13 residues long. Germline CDR1 is SGHRS and CDR2 is YFSETQ. CDR3 sequence: CASKGGTGNTIYF. CDR3 nucleotide sequence: TGCGCCAGCAAAGGCGGGACTGGAAACACCATATATTTT.

CDR3 sequence reads: CASSLWGMGTGKMDYGYTF. The CDR3 DNA reads TGTGCCAGCAGTTTATGGGGGATGGGGACAGGGAAGATGGACTATGGCTACACCTTC. The chain combines TRBV28 with TRBJ1-2; 9 positions agree with TRBD1. Germline assignment: CDR1 MDHEN and CDR2 SYDVKM. The CDR3 sequence is 19 residues long. V lost 0 bases to trimming and J lost 3 bases; unmatched junction nucleotides: 14.

The CDR3, as DNA: TGTGCCATCAGTCTTCCGGGAGAGAACTATGGCTACACCTTC. This sequence encodes CAISLPGENYGYTF. The chain couples TRBV10-3 to TRBJ1-2; no clear D. The germline V and J ends were trimmed by 5 bases and 2 bases, with 12 bases remaining between them. The germline gives CDR1 ENHRY, CDR2 SYGVKD. This CDR3 is built from 14 residues.

The rearrangement uses TRBV11-2 and TRBJ1-2, with D unclear. The germline V gene has CDR1 SGHAT and CDR2 FQNNGV. This CDR3 is 16 amino acids long. Trimming shortened V by 1 base and J by 5 bases, and 17 bases separated the two germline ends. In DNA, the CDR3 is TGTGCCAGCAGCTTAGCATCGCAGAGTGGGCCGTATGGCTACACCTTC. This gives the protein CASSLASQSGPYGYTF. Looking up the rest from reference TRBV11-2 and TRBJ1-2 gives the full variable domain: EAGVAQSPRYKIIEKRQSVAFWCNPISGHATLYWYQQILGQGPKLLIQFQNNGVVDDSQLPKDRFSAERLKGVDSTLKIQPAKLEDSAVYLCASSLASQSGPYGYTFGSGTRLTVV.

The chain recombines TRBV7-2 with TRBJ2-6; perhaps TRBD2 as D (7 bases). The CDR3 totals 16 residues. Trimming removed 1 base at V and 2 bases at J, with 9 bases between. CDR1 and CDR2 from the germline V gene are SGHTA and FQGNSA. Here the CDR3 reads CASSLGGGAGANVLTF. The CDR3 coding sequence is TGTGCCAGCAGCTTAGGGGGGGGCGCTGGGGCCAACGTCCTGACTTTC.

The chain employs TRBV3-1 (or the pseudogene TRBV3-2) and TRBJ2-2; D may be TRBD1 or TRBD2 (6 bases each). CDR1 and CDR2 (germline): LGHDT, YNNKEL (reference sequence). CDR3 length: 15 amino acids. With 4 bases removed from V and 1 base from J, the gap between germline ends came to 10 bases. Here the CDR3 DNA reads TGTGCCAGCAGCCCGGGGGCGGAGAACACCGGGGAGCTGTTTTTT. Its translation: CASSPGAENTGELFF.

The chain combines TRBV20-1 with TRBJ2-5, with 10 nucleotides matching TRBD2. Losses at the gene ends were 3 bases for V and 4 bases for J; bases not matched to a gene: 8. The CDR3 consists of 15 residues. The germline CDR1 and CDR2 sequences are DFQATT and SNEGSKA (reference sequence). The CDR3 region is CSASSAGGPGETQYF. CDR3 in DNA: TGCAGTGCTAGTTCAGCGGGAGGGCCCGGAGAGACCCAGTACTTC.

A single count supports this clone. This rearrangement joins TRBV3-1 (or the pseudogene TRBV3-2) to TRBJ2-7; D may be TRBD1 (7 bases). Trimming cost V 7 bases and J 2 bases, with 15 bases left between them. The CDR3 loop spans 14 amino acids. CDR1 is LGHDT and CDR2 is YNNKEL in the germline V gene (reference sequence). CDR3: CASIGGTAPYEQYF. The CDR3, as DNA: TGTGCCAGCATAGGAGGGACAGCTCCCTACGAGCAGTACTTC.

The CDR3 sequence: CASSTSGNTGELFF. Here the CDR3 DNA reads TGTGCCAGCTCGACTAGCGGGAACACCGGGGAGCTGTTTTTT. This chain links TRBV7-2 with TRBJ2-2, with 9 positions matching TRBD2. Per germline, CDR1 SGHTA and CDR2 FQGNSA. This CDR3 is 14 amino acids long. V trimming: 8 bases; J trimming: 1 base; junction bases outside the gene matches: 2.

This clone was observed a single time. V and J are TRBV6-5 and TRBJ2-7; 9 bases agree with TRBD1. CDR1 MNHEY and CDR2 SVGAGI come from the germline V gene. J lost 3 bases, V lost 5 bases, and 8 bases had no gene match. This CDR3 comprises 15 residues. The CDR3 DNA sequence: TGTGCCAGCAGTCCCCGGACAGGGGTGGGCTACGAGCAGTACTTC. Translation gives CASSPRTGVGYEQYF.

V and J are TRBV18 and TRBJ2-6; TRBD1 matches 8 bases. Per the germline V gene, CDR1 is KGHSH and CDR2 is LQKENI. This CDR3 has 15 residues. Unmatched junction bases numbered 0, after V lost 3 bases and J lost 2 bases. CDR3 protein: CASSPTGAGANVLTF. The CDR3 coding sequence is TGTGCCAGCTCACCGACAGGGGCTGGGGCCAACGTCCTGACTTTC.

The chain carries TRBV29-1 and TRBJ1-1, with D tentatively TRBD1 (6 bases). Germline loops: CDR1 SQVTM, CDR2 ANQGSEA. V lost 3 bases, J lost 7 bases, and 18 bases lay in between. This CDR3 has 14 amino acids. The CDR3 loop is CSVEEDRDTFEAFF. CDR3 sequence (DNA): TGCAGCGTTGAGGAAGACCGGGACACCTTTGAAGCTTTCTTT.

V gene TRBV19 combines with J gene TRBJ2-7; 10 nucleotides line up with TRBD2. The junction had 4 bases not matched to a gene; V was cut back by 5 bases and J by 6 bases. Germline V gives CDR1 LNHDA, CDR2 SQIVND (reference sequence). This CDR3 has 13 amino acids. CDR3 protein: CASSARTSGEQYF. CDR3 sequence (DNA): TGTGCCAGTAGTGCGCGGACTAGCGGCGAGCAGTACTTC.

The CDR3 is CASSSGLAGALYNEQFF. Written as DNA, the CDR3 is TGTGCCAGCAGTTCCGGGCTAGCGGGAGCACTCTACAATGAGCAGTTCTTC. V gene TRBV6-2 or TRBV6-3 combines with J gene TRBJ2-1; 10 positions match TRBD2. Germline CDR1 MNHEY, CDR2 SVGEGT. The CDR3 length is 17 residues. V shed 4 bases and J 3 bases; nucleotides not matched to a gene: 9.

The genes are TRBV2 and TRBJ2-2; D not resolved. CDR1 and CDR2 (germline): SNHLY, FYNNEI. Trimming pared 3 bases from V and 1 base from J, leaving 6 bases between. This CDR3 comprises 14 residues. This CDR3 reads CASSDRRNTGELFF. The CDR3 DNA sequence: TGTGCCAGCAGTGACCGGCGGAACACCGGGGAGCTGTTTTTT. Filled out from reference TRBV2 and TRBJ2-2, the complete variable domain reads EPEVTQTPSHQVTQMGQEVILRCVPISNHLYFYWYRQILGQKVEFLVSFYNNEISEKSEIFDDQFSVERPDGSNFTLKIRSTKLEDSAMYFCASSDRRNTGELFFGEGSRLTVL.

CDR3 nucleotide sequence: TGTGCCTGGAGTCCGGACCCCGGGGGCACTGAAGCTTTCTTT. Its translation: CAWSPDPGGTEAFF. The chain joins TRBV30 to TRBJ1-1; perhaps TRBD1 as D (5 bases). Germline values: CDR1 GTSNPN, CDR2 SVGIG (reference sequence). Trimming left V 2 bases short and J 4 bases short, with 14 bases between. The CDR3 runs to 14 residues.

This clone occurred a few times. The chain has TRBV4-1 and TRBJ1-2, with a possible D match to TRBD1 (5 bases). V shed 7 bases and J shed 4 bases, with 7 bases lying between them. Per the germline V gene, CDR1 is MGHRA and CDR2 is YSYEKL. This CDR3 comprises 11 residues. This chain's CDR3 is CASNGAYGYTF. The CDR3 nucleotides are TGCGCCAGCAACGGGGCCTATGGCTACACCTTC.

The V call is TRBV7-3, the J call TRBJ2-1, with 16 bases fitting TRBD2. CDR1 and CDR2 (germline): SGHTA, FQGTGA. This CDR3 is 16 amino acids long. V gave up 5 bases and J gave up 9 bases; unmatched junction bases: 7. The CDR3 protein is CASSPPGTSGRGEQFF. In DNA form, the CDR3 reads TGTGCCAGCAGCCCCCCCGGGACTAGCGGGAGGGGTGAGCAGTTCTTC.

CDR3 in DNA: TGTGCCAGCAGCTTAGGGGGGTTCGGTCAGCCCCAGCATTTT. As protein: CASSLGGFGQPQHF. The chain is built from TRBV7-8 and TRBJ1-5, with a tentative D call TRBD1 (5 bases). This CDR3 spans 14 amino acids. V gave up 1 base and J gave up 6 bases, with 10 bases separating them. Germline V gene data show CDR1 as SGHVS and CDR2 as FQNEAQ. Based on the CDR3 plus reference TRBV7-8 and TRBJ1-5, the full variable domain is GAGVSQSPRYKVAKRGQDVALRCDPISGHVSLFWYQQALGQGPEFLTYFQNEAQLDKSGLPSDRFFAERPEGSVSTLKIQRTQQEDSAVYLCASSLGGFGQPQHFGDGTRLSIL.

This clone was recorded a few times. The V call is TRBV28, the J call TRBJ1-1, with TRBD1 identical over 11 bases. CDR3 length: 15 residues. V shed 7 bases and J 4 bases; nucleotides not matched to a gene: 8. Germline values: CDR1 MDHEN, CDR2 SYDVKM. The CDR3 protein is CASTIPGTGGTEAFF. The CDR3, as DNA: TGTGCCAGCACTATACCCGGGACAGGGGGCACTGAAGCTTTCTTT.

The chain uses TRBV6-1 and TRBJ1-3; D remains ambiguous. Germline V gives CDR1 MNHNS, CDR2 SASEGT. V was trimmed by 2 bases and J by 0 bases, leaving 8 bases between them. This CDR3 has 15 residues. CDR3 in amino acids: CASSERPYSGNTIYF. DNA of the CDR3: TGTGCCAGCAGTGAACGTCCCTACTCTGGAAACACCATATATTTT.